This T cell receptor beta chain appears in the sequencing data of a study of blood T cell repertoires in COVID-19. Per the original data handling: Estimation of nucleated cell counts was performed using reference gene primer amplification. The repertoire was sequenced with immunoSEQ multiplex PCR; TCRdb's copy has only in-frame clones and lacks some. The V and J calls and clone size were taken over from that table, and D and trimming were inferred from the DNA. The sample lists some 520,000 clones, 75% to 90% occurring once. Patients in Seattle were enrolled during active infection, then followed longitudinally. The receptor was derived from a man aged 18 to 29 with COVID-19, enrolled during active disease. Sequenced input: peripheral blood.

CDR3 DNA sequence: TGTGCCAGCAGCTTGGGACGGGAGGTCTACGAGCAGTACTTC. This gives the protein CASSLGREVYEQYF. The chain employs TRBV7-9 and TRBJ2-7; 7 bases line up with TRBD2. The CDR3 is made up of 14 amino acids. The germline V gene encodes CDR1 SEHNR and CDR2 FQNEAQ (reference sequence). Trimming at V came to 3 bases and at J to 3 bases, leaving 5 bases not matched to a gene.